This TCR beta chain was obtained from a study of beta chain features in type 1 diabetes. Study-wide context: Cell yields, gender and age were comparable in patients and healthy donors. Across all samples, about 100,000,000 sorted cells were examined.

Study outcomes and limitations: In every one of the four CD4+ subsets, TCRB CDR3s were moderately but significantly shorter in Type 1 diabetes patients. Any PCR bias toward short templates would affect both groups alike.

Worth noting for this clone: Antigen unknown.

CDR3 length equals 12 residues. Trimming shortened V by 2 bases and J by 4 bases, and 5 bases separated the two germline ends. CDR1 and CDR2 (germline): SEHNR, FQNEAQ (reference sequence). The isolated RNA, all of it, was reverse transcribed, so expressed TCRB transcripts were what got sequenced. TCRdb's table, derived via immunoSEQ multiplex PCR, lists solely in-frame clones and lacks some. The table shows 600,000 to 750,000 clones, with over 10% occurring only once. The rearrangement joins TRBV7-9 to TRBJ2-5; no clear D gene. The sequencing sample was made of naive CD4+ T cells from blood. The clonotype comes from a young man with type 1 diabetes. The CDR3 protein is CASSLSAETQYF. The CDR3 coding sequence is TGTGCCAGCAGCTTATCGGCAGAGACCCAGTACTTC.